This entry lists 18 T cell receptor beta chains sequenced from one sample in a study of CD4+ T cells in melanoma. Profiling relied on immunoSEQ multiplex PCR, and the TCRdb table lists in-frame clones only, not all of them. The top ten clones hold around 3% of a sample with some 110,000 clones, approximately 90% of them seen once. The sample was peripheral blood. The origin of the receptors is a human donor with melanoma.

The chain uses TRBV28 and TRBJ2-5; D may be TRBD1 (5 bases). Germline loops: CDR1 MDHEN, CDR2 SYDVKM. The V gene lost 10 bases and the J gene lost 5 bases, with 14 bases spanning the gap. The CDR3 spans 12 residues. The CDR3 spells CATHRQFETQYF. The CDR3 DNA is TGTGCCACCCACCGACAGTTTGAGACCCAGTACTTC.

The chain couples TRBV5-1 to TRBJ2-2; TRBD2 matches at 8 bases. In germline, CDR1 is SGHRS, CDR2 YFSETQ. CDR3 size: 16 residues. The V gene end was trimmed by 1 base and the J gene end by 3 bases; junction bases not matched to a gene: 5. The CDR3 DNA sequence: TGCGCCAGCAGCTTGTCCCCGGGGGGGGACACCGGGGAGCTGTTTTTT. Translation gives CASSLSPGGDTGELFF.

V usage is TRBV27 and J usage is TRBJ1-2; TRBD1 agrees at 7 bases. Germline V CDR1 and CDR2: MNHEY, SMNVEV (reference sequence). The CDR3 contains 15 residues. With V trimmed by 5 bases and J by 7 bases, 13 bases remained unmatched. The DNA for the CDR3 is TGTGCCAGCAGTACCTCCGGGAAGGGGGCGTTTGGCTACACCTTC. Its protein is CASSTSGKGAFGYTF.

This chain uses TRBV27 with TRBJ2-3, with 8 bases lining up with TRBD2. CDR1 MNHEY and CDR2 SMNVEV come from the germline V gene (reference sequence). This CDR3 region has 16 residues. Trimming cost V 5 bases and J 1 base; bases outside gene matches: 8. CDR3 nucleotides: TGTGCCAGCAGTCCCCTCCGGCGGGAGGGCACAGATACGCAGTATTTT. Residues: CASSPLRREGTDTQYF.

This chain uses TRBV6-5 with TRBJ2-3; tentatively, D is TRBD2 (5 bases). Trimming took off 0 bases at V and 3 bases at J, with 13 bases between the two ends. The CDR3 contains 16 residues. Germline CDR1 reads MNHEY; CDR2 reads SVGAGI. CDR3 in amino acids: CASSYSFLATTDTQYF. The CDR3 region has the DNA TGTGCCAGCAGTTACTCGTTCTTAGCGACTACAGATACGCAGTATTTT.

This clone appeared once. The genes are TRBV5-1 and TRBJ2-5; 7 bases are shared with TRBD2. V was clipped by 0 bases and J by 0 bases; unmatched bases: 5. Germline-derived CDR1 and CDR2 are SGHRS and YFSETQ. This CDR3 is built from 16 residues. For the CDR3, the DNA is TGCGCCAGCAGCTTGGGAGTCGGGAGGTACCAAGAGACCCAGTACTTC. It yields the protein CASSLGVGRYQETQYF.

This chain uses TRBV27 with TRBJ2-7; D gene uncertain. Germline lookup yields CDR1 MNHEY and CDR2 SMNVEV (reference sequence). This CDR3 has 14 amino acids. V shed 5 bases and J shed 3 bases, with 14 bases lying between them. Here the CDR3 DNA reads TGTGCCAGCAGTACCGCCGAAGGGAACTACGAGCAGTACTTC. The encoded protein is CASSTAEGNYEQYF.

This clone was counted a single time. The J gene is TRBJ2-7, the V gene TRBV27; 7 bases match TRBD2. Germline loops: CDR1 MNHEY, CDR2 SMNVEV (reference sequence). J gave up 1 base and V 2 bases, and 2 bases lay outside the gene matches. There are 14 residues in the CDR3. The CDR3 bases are TGTGCCAGCAGTTTACGGCGGGAGTCCTACGAGCAGTACTTC. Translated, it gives CASSLRRESYEQYF.

The CDR3: CASSQGTPGARTGELFF. The CDR3 DNA is TGCGCCAGCAGCCAAGGGACCCCGGGGGCGAGGACCGGGGAGCTGTTTTTT. The V and J genes are TRBV4-1 and TRBJ2-2; D may be TRBD1 or TRBD2 (6 bases each). This CDR3 is 17 amino acids long. Germline V gives CDR1 MGHRA, CDR2 YSYEKL. Between the trimmed V and J ends, which lost 1 base and 5 bases, there was a span of 17 bases.

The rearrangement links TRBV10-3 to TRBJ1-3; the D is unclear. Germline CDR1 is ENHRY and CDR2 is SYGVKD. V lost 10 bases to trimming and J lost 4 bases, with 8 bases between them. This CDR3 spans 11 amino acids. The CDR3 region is CATYNGNTIYF. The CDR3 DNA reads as TGTGCCACTTACAACGGAAACACCATATATTTT.

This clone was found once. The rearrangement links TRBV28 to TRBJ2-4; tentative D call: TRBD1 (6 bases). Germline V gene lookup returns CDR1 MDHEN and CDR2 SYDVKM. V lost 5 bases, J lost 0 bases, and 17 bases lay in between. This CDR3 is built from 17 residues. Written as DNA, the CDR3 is TGTGCCAGCAGTGTGGACAGTTCCTCGCTAGCCAAAAACATTCAGTACTTC. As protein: CASSVDSSSLAKNIQYF. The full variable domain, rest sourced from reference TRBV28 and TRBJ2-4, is DVKVTQSSRYLVKRTGEKVFLECVQDMDHENMFWYRQDPGLGLRLIYFSYDVKMKEKGDIPEGYSVSREKKERFSLILESASTNQTSMYLCASSVDSSSLAKNIQYFGAGTRLSVL.

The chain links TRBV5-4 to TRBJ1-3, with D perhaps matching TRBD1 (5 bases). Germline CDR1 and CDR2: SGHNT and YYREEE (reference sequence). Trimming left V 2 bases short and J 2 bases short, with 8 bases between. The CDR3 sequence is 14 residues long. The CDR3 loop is CASSFSGTGNTIYF. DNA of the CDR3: TGTGCCAGCAGCTTTTCAGGGACTGGAAACACCATATATTTT.

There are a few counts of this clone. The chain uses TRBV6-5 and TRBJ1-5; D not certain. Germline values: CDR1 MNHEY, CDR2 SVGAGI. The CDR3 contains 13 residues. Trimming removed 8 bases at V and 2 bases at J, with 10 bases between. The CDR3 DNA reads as TGTGCCAGCGCATCTAGGGGCAATCAGCCCCAGCATTTT. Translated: CASASRGNQPQHF.

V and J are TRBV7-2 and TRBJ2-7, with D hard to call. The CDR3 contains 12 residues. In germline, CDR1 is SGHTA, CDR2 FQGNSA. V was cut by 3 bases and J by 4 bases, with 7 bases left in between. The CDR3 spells CASSFRRYEQYF. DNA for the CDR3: TGTGCCAGCAGCTTTCGGCGATACGAGCAGTACTTC.

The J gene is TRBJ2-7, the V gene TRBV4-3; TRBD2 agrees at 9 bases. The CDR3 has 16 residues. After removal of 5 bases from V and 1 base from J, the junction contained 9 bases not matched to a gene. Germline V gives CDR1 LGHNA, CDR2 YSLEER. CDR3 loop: CASSGGASGDSYEQYF. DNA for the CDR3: TGCGCCAGCAGCGGAGGGGCTAGCGGGGATTCCTACGAGCAGTACTTC.

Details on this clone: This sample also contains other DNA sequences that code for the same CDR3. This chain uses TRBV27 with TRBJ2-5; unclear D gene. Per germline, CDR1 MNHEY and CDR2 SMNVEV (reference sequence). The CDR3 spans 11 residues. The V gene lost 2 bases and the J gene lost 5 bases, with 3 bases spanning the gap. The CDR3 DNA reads TGTGCCAGCAGTTTAAGGGAGACCCAGTACTTC. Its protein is CASSLRETQYF.

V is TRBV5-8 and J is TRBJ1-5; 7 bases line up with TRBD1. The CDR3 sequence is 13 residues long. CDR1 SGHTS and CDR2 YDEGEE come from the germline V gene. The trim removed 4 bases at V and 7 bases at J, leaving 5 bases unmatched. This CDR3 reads CASSRQGGQPQHF. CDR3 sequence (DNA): TGTGCCAGCAGCCGACAGGGAGGGCAGCCCCAGCATTTT. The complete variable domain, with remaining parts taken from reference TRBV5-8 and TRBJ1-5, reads EAGVTQSPTHLIKTRGQQATLRCSPISGHTSVYWYQQALGLGLQFLLWYDEGEERNRGNFPPRFSGRQFPNYSSELNVNALELEDSALYLCASSRQGGQPQHFGDGTRLSIL.

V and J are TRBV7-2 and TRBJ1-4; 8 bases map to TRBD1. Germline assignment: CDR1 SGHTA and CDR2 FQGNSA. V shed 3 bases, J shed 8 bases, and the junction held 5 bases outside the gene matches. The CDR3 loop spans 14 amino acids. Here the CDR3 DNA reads TGTGCCAGCAGCTTCTCAGGGGGCGGGGAAAAACTGTTTTTT. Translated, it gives CASSFSGGGEKLFF.